The text below deals with one T cell receptor beta chain. These data originate in a study of blood T cell repertoires in COVID-19. Overall study context: Some COVID-19 samples were acute and others convalescent; all came from the United States, Italy and Spain.

Seattle researchers signed up patients amid active infection and tracked them longitudinally. In the authors' methods: Estimation of nucleated cell counts was performed using reference gene primer amplification. Some clones are missing from TCRdb's copy, which holds only in-frame ones; the method was immunoSEQ multiplex PCR. The V and J calls and the clone size are those of that table, but D and trimming were determined from the DNA. Counted here are just over 350,000 clones, 65% to 90% occurring once; the ten biggest clones make up about 7.6%. The sample consisted of peripheral blood. The TCR originated in a woman aged 55-75 years with COVID-19, enrolled during active disease.

This CDR3 reads CASSPTGGSYEQYF. For the CDR3, the DNA is TGTGCCAGCTCCCCGACAGGGGGATCCTACGAGCAGTACTTC. The rearrangement links TRBV18 to TRBJ2-7; TRBD1 matches 9 bases. The CDR3 consists of 14 residues. Germline CDR1 and CDR2: KGHSH and LQKENI. J lost 1 base, V lost 6 bases, and 4 bases had no gene match.